This T cell receptor (beta chain) was recovered during a study of shared clonotypes between healthy human individuals (dated by TCRdb to the early 2020s). Broadly, across the study: A few men and two women, aged 18 to 49 years, made up the cohort. To increase sequencing depth and limit assay-specific biases, different laboratories used diverse techniques to prepare libraries and sequence TCR repertoires. Leukapheresis yielded between about 0.9 and 10 billion PBMCs per donor. Per donor, three plates each were used for CD4 naive and CD4 memory, two for CD8 naive, and one for CD8 memory. To estimate repertoire size and how much clonotypes are shared between individuals, the study performed deep sequencing of blood TCR repertoires from a few healthy adults.

Paper-wide results and their limitations: Sampling was restricted to blood, and TCR repertoires in tissues likely differ from the TCR repertoires found in blood. When a few donors were compared, the shared fraction of clonotypes was approximately 5% for naive CD4, approximately 3.5% for naive CD8, 2% to 2.5% for memory CD4, and less than 0.5% for memory CD8. Pairwise subsampling led to the expectation that sequencing depth would affect the degree of clonotype sharing among donors. The small number of donors limited the genetic and exposure-history diversity represented. Clonotypes shared by all four sorted-subset donors showed higher generation probabilities than non-shared clonotypes. Larger estimated clonotype richness was generally found for naive subsets than for memory subsets. Rarefaction of sorted-subset datasets indicated incomplete sequencing despite the large sequencing depth.

As regards this clone: The antigen it recognizes is unknown. Per-base quality was not reported, and no clone a single base away is much larger than it.

Using the deep immunoSEQ assay, multiplex PCR amplified TCR CDR3 regions from genomic DNA. For each cell subset, the extracted genomic DNA was distributed evenly across all wells of several immunoSEQ 96-well plates, and each plate served as one replicate. For sorted subsets, 200 to 250 ng of genomic DNA, equivalent to tens of thousands of T cell genomes, went into each replicate PCR. Purified libraries were quantified with a Qubit 3.0 fluorometer, sized on a Bioanalyzer 2100, and re-quantified with the KAPA Library Quantification kit. Each immunoSEQ 96-well plate was sequenced on its own single-read 150-cycle Illumina NextSeq 550 flow cell. The authors' analysis ran thus. The immunoSEQ output contained only junctional sequences without quality scores, so filtering could not match that applied to full-length reads. To assign V/J genes and CDR3, sequences were annotated against IMGT germline references using PyIR, a Python wrapper for IgBLAST v1.9. Reads were filtered out if the reads had weak V/J assignments (E-value above 1e-6), no CDR3, stop codons, out-of-frame junctions, or ambiguous translated residues. V3J clonotypes were defined as sequences sharing the same inferred V gene, J gene, and CDR3 amino acid sequence. Percentage overlap between repertoires was computed as shared unique clonotypes divided by the size of the smaller repertoire. Three approaches were used to assess repertoire richness: RTK rarefaction, the Chao1 estimator, and Recon v2.1 estimates of unobserved clonotypes. Generation probabilities for all TCRbeta clonotypes obtained by the gDNA method from a handful of donors were computed using OLGA. In TCRdb, the immuneACCESS table is reduced to in-frame sequences with V and J assigned. These tables do not hold every clone; where another copy was compared, an unresolved V gene accounts for under half, and the others remain unexplained. V and J calls plus clone size are reproduced from that table; the DNA served to infer D and trimming. The sample data list over a million clones, and 98% of these were observed just once. The top ten constitute around 0.45% of the sample.

Spanning cysteine to phenylalanine, the CDR3 consists of 15 amino acids. Only the CDR3 DNA stays, 45 bases, in frame from base 1. V loses 0 bases, J loses 0 bases, and the germline ends lie 7 bases apart. CDR1 and CDR2, looked up from the germline V gene (reference sequence), are SGHNT and YYREEE. The donors were healthy, HIV-negative adults who had no recently reported acute infections or vaccinations. Only Caucasian adults living in Nashville, Tennessee, USA were represented among the donors. CD4+ T cells were enriched by magnetic negative selection, after which naive cells were positively selected on CD45RA and the negative fraction was taken as the memory subset. Blood was collected by leukapheresis, and PBMCs were isolated by Ficoll-Histopaque density gradient centrifugation and then cryopreserved in liquid nitrogen vapor phase. Analytical flow cytometry was used to check the purity and quantity of every magnetically sorted T cell population. Each sorted fraction had its genomic DNA isolated and then quantified by UV absorbance on a Nanodrop 2000c.

The sequence is built from TRBV5-4 and TRBJ2-1, with a weak D call of TRBD1 (5 bases match). Sequences were obtained from naive CD4+ T cells sorted from blood. The sample's cell subset or site, from its label and the paper: CD45RA+ positively selected. The sequence derives from a man aged 25 to 40 in good health. The DNA sequence reads TGTGCCAGCAGCTTGGTAACAGGCTCCTACAATGAGCAGTTCTTC. It is translated as CASSLVTGSYNEQFF.